The rows below give T cell receptor beta chains drawn from one sample of a study of immune evolution from preneoplasia to lung adenocarcinoma. Method: immunoSEQ multiplex PCR; TCRdb's copy keeps in-frame clones and lacks some. The table has around 12,000 clones, about four fifths seen once; the top ten hold 1.7%. The sample taken for sequencing was FFPE minimally invasive lung adenocarcinoma tissue. Receptors were obtained from a person between 65 and 79 years old with lung adenocarcinoma. Each CDR3 is given with its conserved first and last residue.

V gene	CDR3 length	J gene	CDR3 protein
TRBV28	15	TRBJ1-3	CASSLSGGSGNTIYF
TRBV28	15	TRBJ1-1	CASRLSLGPQKGAFF
TRBV28	15	TRBJ1-5	CASTAGGVSNQPQHF
TRBV7-6	14	TRBJ2-7	CASSLKQGTYEQYF
TRBV11-2	14	TRBJ1-2	CASSYRGATYGYTF
TRBV30	16	TRBJ1-4	CAWSVGGANYNEKLFF
TRBV6-5	13	TRBJ1-2	CASSQDRHYGYTF
TRBV9	14	TRBJ2-3	CASSPAWGTDTQYF
TRBV13	19	TRBJ2-6	CASSFPGTGPLSGANVLTF
TRBV27	15	TRBJ2-2	CASSLGTGGLGELFF
TRBV2	15	TRBJ2-3	CASSEAGASTDTQYF
TRBV7-2	11	TRBJ2-7	CASSPRYEQYF
TRBV11-2	19	TRBJ2-2	CASSLGRGLAAMNTGELFF
TRBV7-8	15	TRBJ1-2	CASSLMAGTNYGYTF
TRBV11-3	14	TRBJ2-7	CASSSRGTDYEQYF
TRBV7-2	13	TRBJ2-1	CASSQTGYNEQFF
TRBV10-1	13	TRBJ2-2	CASSVGQAGELFF
TRBV27	14	TRBJ1-2	CASSLAGTGGGYTF
TRBV30	16	TRBJ1-3	CAWSEAGGVPGNTIYF
TRBV2	14	TRBJ2-3	CASRLGQGRDTQYF
TRBV5-1	15	TRBJ2-6	CASSLEGTGANVLTF
TRBV11-3	13	TRBJ1-1	CASSLGGNTEAFF
TRBV4-1	16	TRBJ1-2	CASSQDRDGANYGYTF
TRBV6-6	15	TRBJ2-7	CASRDTGTAVYEQYF